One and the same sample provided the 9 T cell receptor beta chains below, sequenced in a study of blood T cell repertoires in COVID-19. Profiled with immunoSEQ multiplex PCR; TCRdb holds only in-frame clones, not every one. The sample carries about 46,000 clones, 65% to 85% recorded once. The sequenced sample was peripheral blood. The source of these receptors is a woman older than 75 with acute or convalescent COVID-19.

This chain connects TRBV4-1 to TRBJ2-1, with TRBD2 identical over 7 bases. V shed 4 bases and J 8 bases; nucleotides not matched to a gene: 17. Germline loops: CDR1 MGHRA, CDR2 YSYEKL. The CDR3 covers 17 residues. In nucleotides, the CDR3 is TGCGCCAGCAGCCCGACCTCCACTAGCGTAGGAAAATATGAGCAGTTCTTC. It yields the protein CASSPTSTSVGKYEQFF.

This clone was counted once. The CDR3: CATSDPGGATDTQYF. CDR3 coding DNA: TGTGCCACCAGTGATCCCGGGGGAGCCACAGATACGCAGTATTTT. V is TRBV24-1 and J is TRBJ2-3; weak D call: TRBD2 (6 bases). Trimming removed 3 bases from V and 2 bases from J, with 11 bases in between. The CDR3 length is 15 residues. The germline gives CDR1 KGHDR, CDR2 SFDVKD.

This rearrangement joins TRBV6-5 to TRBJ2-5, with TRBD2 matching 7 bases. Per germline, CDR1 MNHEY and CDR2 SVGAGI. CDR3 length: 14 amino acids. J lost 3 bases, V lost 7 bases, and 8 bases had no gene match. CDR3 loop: CASIDWGGEETQYF. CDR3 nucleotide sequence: TGTGCCAGCATCGACTGGGGGGGGGAAGAGACCCAGTACTTC.

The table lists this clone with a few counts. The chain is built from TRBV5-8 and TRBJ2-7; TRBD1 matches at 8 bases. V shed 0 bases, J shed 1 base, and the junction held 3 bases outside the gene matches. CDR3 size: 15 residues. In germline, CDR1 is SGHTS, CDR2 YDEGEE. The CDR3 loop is CASSLVRGPSYEQYF. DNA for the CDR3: TGTGCCAGCAGCTTGGTCAGGGGGCCATCCTACGAGCAGTACTTC.

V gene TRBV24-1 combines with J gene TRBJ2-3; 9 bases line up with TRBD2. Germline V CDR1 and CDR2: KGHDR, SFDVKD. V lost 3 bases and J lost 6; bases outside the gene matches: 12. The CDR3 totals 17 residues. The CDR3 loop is CATSDGGGAGGTDTQYF. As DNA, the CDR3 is TGTGCCACCAGTGATGGTGGGGGTGCGGGGGGGACGGATACGCAGTATTTT.

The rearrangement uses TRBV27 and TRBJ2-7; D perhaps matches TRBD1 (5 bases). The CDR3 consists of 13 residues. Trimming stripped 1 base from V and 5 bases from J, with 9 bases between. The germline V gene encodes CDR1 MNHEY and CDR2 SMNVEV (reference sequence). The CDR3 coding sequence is TGTGCCAGCAGTTTATTACAGGACCACGAGCAGTACTTC. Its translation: CASSLLQDHEQYF.

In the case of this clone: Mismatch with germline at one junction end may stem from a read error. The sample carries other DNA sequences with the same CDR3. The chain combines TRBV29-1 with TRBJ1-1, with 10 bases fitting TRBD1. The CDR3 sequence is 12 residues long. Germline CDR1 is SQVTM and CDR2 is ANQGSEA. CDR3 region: CSVEGQGAEAFF. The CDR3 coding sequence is TGCAGCGTAGAAGGACAGGGGGCTGAAGCTTTCTTT.

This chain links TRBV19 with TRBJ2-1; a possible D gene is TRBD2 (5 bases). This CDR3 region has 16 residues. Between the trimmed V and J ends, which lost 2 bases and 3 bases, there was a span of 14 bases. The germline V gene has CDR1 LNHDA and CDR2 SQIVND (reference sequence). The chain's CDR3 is CASSIFGSGSYNEQFF. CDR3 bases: TGTGCCAGTAGTATATTTGGGTCGGGGAGCTACAATGAGCAGTTCTTC.

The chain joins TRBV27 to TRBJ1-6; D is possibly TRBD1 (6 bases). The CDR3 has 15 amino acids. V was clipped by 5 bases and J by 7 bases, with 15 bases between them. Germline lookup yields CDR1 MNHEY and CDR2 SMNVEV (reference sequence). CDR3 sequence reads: CASSLRTAGNSPLHF. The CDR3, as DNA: TGTGCCAGCAGTCTGAGGACAGCTGGAAATTCACCCCTCCACTTT.